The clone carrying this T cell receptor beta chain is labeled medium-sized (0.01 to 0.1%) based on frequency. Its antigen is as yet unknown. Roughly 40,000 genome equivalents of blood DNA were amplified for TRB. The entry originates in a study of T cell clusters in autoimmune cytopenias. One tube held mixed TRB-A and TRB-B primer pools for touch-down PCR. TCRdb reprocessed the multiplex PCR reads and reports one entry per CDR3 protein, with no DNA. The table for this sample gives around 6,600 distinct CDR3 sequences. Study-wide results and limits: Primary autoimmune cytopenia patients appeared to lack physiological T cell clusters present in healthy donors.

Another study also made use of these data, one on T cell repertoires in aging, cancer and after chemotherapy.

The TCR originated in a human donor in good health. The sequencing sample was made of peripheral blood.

CDR3: CASSYWGRAVNEQFF. The genes are TRBV6-6 and TRBJ2-1; TCRdb proposes TRBD2, but this gene call is untestable without DNA. The CDR3 totals 15 residues. Germline V gene sequence: CDR1 MNHNY, CDR2 SVGAGI (reference sequence).